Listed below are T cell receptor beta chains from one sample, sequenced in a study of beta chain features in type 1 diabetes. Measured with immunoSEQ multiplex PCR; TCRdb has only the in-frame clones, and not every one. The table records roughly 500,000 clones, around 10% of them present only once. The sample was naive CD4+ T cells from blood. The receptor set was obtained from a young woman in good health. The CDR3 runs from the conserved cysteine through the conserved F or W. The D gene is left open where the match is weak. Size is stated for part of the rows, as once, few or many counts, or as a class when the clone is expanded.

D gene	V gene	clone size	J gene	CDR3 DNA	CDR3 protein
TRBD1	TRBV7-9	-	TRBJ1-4	TGTGCCAGCAGCTTAGGTGGGACAGGGAATGAAAAACTGTTTTTT	CASSLGGTGNEKLFF
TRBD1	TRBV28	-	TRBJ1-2	TGTGCCAACTCTAAAGGGGGCACCTATGGCTACACCTTC	CANSKGGTYGYTF
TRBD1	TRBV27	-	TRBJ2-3	TGTGCCAGCAGTTACTGGGACAGTATTACAGATACGCAGTATTTT	CASSYWDSITDTQYF
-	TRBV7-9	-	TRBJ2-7	TGTGCCAGCAGCTTAACTGGTCCGGGCGAGCAGTACTTC	CASSLTGPGEQYF
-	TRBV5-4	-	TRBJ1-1	TGTGCCAGCGGCATCAACACTGAAGCTTTCTTT	CASGINTEAFF
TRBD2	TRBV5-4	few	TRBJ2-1	TGTGCCAGCGGCGCGGGAGGGAGCTCCTACAATGAGCAGTTCTTC	CASGAGGSSYNEQFF
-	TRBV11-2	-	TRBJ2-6	TGTGCCAGCAGCCACGTGGGCTCTGGGGCCAACGTCCTGACTTTC	CASSHVGSGANVLTF
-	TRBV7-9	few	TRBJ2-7	TGTGCCGCTGAAAAACCGGGGGCAGTTTCCTACGAGCAGTACTTC	CAAEKPGAVSYEQYF
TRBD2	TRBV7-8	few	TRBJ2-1	TGTGCCAGCAGCTCGCGGACTAGCGGGGGGGCTAGGGAGTTCTTC	CASSSRTSGGAREFF
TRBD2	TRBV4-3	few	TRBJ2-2	TGCGCCAGCAGCCATCCGGCGGGGGGAAACACCGGGGAGCTGTTTTTT	CASSHPAGGNTGELFF
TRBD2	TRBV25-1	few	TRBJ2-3	TGTGCCAGCACACCAAGCGGGGCTCTCAGCGGTACGCAGTATTTT	CASTPSGALSGTQYF
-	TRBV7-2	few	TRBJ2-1	TGTGCCAGCAGCCTATCCCTCCCCTACAATGAGCAGTTCTTC	CASSLSLPYNEQFF
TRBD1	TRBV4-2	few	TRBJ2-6	TGTGCCAGCAGCCCCGGGACAGCCCGTCTCTCTGGGGCCAACGTCCTGACTTTC	CASSPGTARLSGANVLTF
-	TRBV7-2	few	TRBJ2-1	TGTGCCAGCAGCTTAGACTTTGGGGATAATGAGCAGTTCTTC	CASSLDFGDNEQFF
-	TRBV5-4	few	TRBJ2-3	TGTGCCAGCAGCCCCGCCCGGGGCACAGATACGCAGTATTTT	CASSPARGTDTQYF
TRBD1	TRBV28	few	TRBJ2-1	TGTGCCAGCAGATCGGGACAGGGGAATGAGCAGTTCTTC	CASRSGQGNEQFF
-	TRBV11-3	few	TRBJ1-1	TGTGCCAGCAGCTTAGAGGGGGGCACTGAAGCTTTCTTT	CASSLEGGTEAFF
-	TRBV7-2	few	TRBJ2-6	TGTGCCAGCAGCTTAGCAGCCACCTCTGGGGCCAACGTCCTGACTTTC	CASSLAATSGANVLTF
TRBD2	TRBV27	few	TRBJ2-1	TGTGCCAGCACCCCCGGACTAGCGCAAAGCTCCTACAATGAGCAGTTCTTC	CASTPGLAQSSYNEQFF
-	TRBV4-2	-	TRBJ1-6	TGTGCCAGCAGCCAAGTGAGAACACTCTCACCCCTCCACTTT	CASSQVRTLSPLHF